Here is one TCR beta chain with its context. The junction had 5 bases not matched to a gene; V was cut back by 5 bases and J by 5 bases. The germline V gene encodes CDR1 MDHEN and CDR2 SYDVKM. CDR3 length equals 14 residues. Sequencing used immunoSEQ multiplex PCR; TCRdb keeps in-frame clones, though not all of them. The data hold under 30,000 clones, with roughly 78% observed a single time. The data belong to a study of control samples from healthy donors and cancer patients. This receptor was identified in a man in his 60s with head and neck cancer. The J gene is TRBJ1-5, the V gene TRBV28; TRBD1 matches 8 bases. The sequencing sample was made of PBMCs. Here the CDR3 reads CASSLDRVDQPQHF. Here the CDR3 DNA reads TGTGCCAGCAGTCTGGACAGGGTGGATCAGCCCCAGCATTTT.